The text below deals with one T cell receptor (beta chain). Its antigen is unknown. No clone much larger than this one lies a single base away; base qualities are absent. The germline V end is reduced by 3 bases and the J end by 5 bases; junction bases left unmatched: 6. Including cysteine and phenylalanine, the CDR3 has 16 amino acids. The sequence is cut down to CDR3 DNA, 48 bases in frame from base 1. The germline V gene sets CDR1 to LGHNA and CDR2 to YNFKEQ. Using the deep immunoSEQ assay, TCR CDR3 regions were amplified from genomic DNA by multiplex PCR. For each cell subset, the extracted genomic DNA was distributed evenly across all wells of several immunoSEQ 96-well plates, and each plate served as one replicate. For sorted subsets, around 200 ng genomic DNA, equal to 30,000 or so T cell genomes, was loaded into each replicate PCR. Purified libraries were measured with a Qubit 3.0 fluorometer, size-checked on a Bioanalyzer 2100, and measured again with the KAPA Library Quantification kit. Every immunoSEQ 96-well plate was sequenced on a dedicated single-read 150-cycle Illumina NextSeq 550 flow cell. Turning to the authors' computational methods: Because only junctional sequences without quality scores were contained in the immunoSEQ output, filtering matching that applied to full-length reads could not be performed. To assign V/J genes and CDR3, sequences were annotated against IMGT germline references using PyIR, a Python wrapper for IgBLAST v1.9. Any read was removed if the V/J assignment was weak (E-value above 1e-6), the CDR3 was missing, or the read contained stop codons, out-of-frame junctions, or ambiguous translated residues. V3J clonotypes were defined as sequences sharing an identical inferred V gene, J gene, and CDR3 amino acid sequence. The percentage overlap between two repertoires was calculated by dividing the number of shared unique clonotypes by the size of the smaller repertoire. Three approaches were used to assess repertoire richness: RTK rarefaction, the Chao1 estimator, and Recon v2.1 estimates of unobserved clonotypes. For all TCRbeta clonotypes obtained by the gDNA method from a few donors, generation probabilities were computed with OLGA. TCRdb retrieved this table from immuneACCESS and kept in-frame rearrangements only. Not all clones are present; in checked studies, unresolved V genes account for under half, and no reason is known for the remainder. V and J calls and clone size are given by that table; D and trimming were obtained from the DNA. For this sample the table gives approximately 2.5 million clones, of which around nine tenths were detected only once. The top ten constitute more than 0.12% of the sample.

The data were taken from a study of shared clonotypes between healthy human individuals (dated by TCRdb to the early 2020s). About the full investigation: A couple of women and a few men aged 18 to 49 years were included in the cohort. Per donor, three plates each were used for CD4 naive and CD4 memory, two for CD8 naive, and one for CD8 memory. To estimate repertoire size and how much clonotype sharing occurs between individuals, the study deeply sequenced the blood TCR repertoires of several healthy adults. To increase sequencing depth and limit assay-specific biases, TCR repertoire library preparation and sequencing were carried out by different laboratories using diverse techniques. Each donor's leukapheresis produced roughly between roughly 0.85 and 10 billion PBMCs. Results the study describes overall, beyond this receptor: Because the study included a small number of donors, the genetic and exposure-history diversity represented was limited. Higher generation probabilities were observed for clonotypes shared by all four sorted-subset donors than for non-shared clonotypes. Roughly 5% of naive CD4, around 4% of naive CD8, around 2.3% of memory CD4, and 0.35% to 0.4% of memory CD8 clonotypes were shared across several donors. Estimated clonotype richness was generally larger for naive than for memory subsets. Only blood was sampled, and tissue TCR repertoires likely differ from those in blood. Based on pairwise subsampling, the degree of clonotype sharing among donors was expected to be affected by sequencing depth. Incomplete sequencing was indicated by rarefaction of sorted-subset datasets, despite the large sequencing depth.

The donors were healthy, HIV-negative adults with no recently reported acute infections or vaccinations. All donors were Caucasian adults living in Nashville, Tennessee, USA. CD4+ T cells were enriched by magnetic negative selection; naive cells were then positively selected on CD45RA, and the negative fraction formed the memory subset. After blood collection by leukapheresis, PBMCs were isolated using Ficoll-Histopaque density gradient centrifugation and then cryopreserved in the vapor phase of liquid nitrogen. Purity and quantity of every magnetically sorted T cell population were checked by analytical flow cytometry. Each sorted fraction had its genomic DNA isolated and then quantified by UV absorbance on a Nanodrop 2000c.

The receptor's source is a man between 18 and 35 years old in good health. The material sequenced was naive CD4+ T cells sorted from blood. The cell subset or site label for this specimen denotes: CD45RA+ positively selected. The chain was built from TRBV4-2 and TRBJ2-1, with 11 bases in between that match TRBD2. CDR3 loop: CASSQLGTSGNNEQFF. Here is the DNA: TGTGCCAGCAGCCAGTTGGGGACTAGCGGAAACAATGAGCAGTTCTTC.